One and the same sample provided the 27 T cell receptor beta chains below, sequenced in a study of regulatory T cells in long-lasting Graves disease. Investigators prepared the TCR beta libraries by applying iRepertoire HTBI primers and Arm-PCR of CDR3 regions. TCRdb re-derived calls from the multiplex PCR reads in MiXCR, one entry per CDR3 protein. The repertoire holds about 460,000 distinct CDR3 sequences, approximately 15% seen once, with approximately 17% in the top ten. Stated time point: newly diagnosed GD, antithyroid drugs for less than 3 months. RNA extracted from PBMCs served as the sequencing template. These data were also reused for a study on T cells in Graves' hyperthyroidism and ophthalmopathy.

The sample here was peripheral blood mononuclear cells (PBMCs), taken at new diagnosis, from a patient treated with antithyroid drugs. Receptors originate from a woman between 45 and 60 years old with Graves disease.

The V gene is TRBV16, the J gene TRBJ1-6; D call uncertain. The CDR3 is made up of 18 amino acids. The germline gives CDR1 KGHSY, CDR2 FQNENV. Trimming shortened V by 3 bases and J by 10 bases, and 25 bases separated the two germline ends. For the CDR3, the DNA is TGTGCCAGCAGCCAGACCCTCAAGACGGCGGGCGACGGATCACCCCTCCACTTT. Amino acid sequence: CASSQTLKTAGDGSPLHF.

This clonotype was detected only a few times. The J gene is TRBJ2-1, the V gene TRBV19, with TRBD1 matching 12 bases. J was trimmed by 6 bases and V by 7 bases; bases with no gene match: 7. Germline CDR1 reads LNHDA; CDR2 reads SQIVND (reference sequence). The CDR3 runs to 15 residues. The CDR3 region has the DNA TGTGCCAGTATCACCGGGACAGGGGGCTTCAATGAGCAGTTCTTC. Amino acid sequence: CASITGTGGFNEQFF.

There are many counts of this clonotype. The genes are TRBV7-2 and TRBJ2-3, with no clear D. The V gene's germline CDR1 is SGHTA and CDR2 FQGNSA. The ends were cut back, 1 base at V and 3 bases at J, with 8 bases in the middle. There are 14 residues in the CDR3. The CDR3 loop reads CASSLVMGTDTQYF. The DNA for the CDR3 is TGTGCCAGCAGCTTAGTGATGGGAACAGATACGCAGTATTTT.

This clonotype was counted at least ten times. The chain combines TRBV12-3 or TRBV12-4 with TRBJ1-1; 7 bases are a match to TRBD1. V lost 7 bases and J lost 4; bases outside the gene matches: 12. The CDR3 consists of 15 residues. The CDR3 loop is CASKPQGRVVTEAFF. The CDR3 DNA reads as TGTGCCAGCAAACCACAGGGGCGCGTAGTCACTGAAGCTTTCTTT.

The CDR3 protein is CASSPIAGGYNEQFF. The CDR3 nucleotides read TGTGCCAGCAGCCCGATAGCGGGAGGGTACAATGAGCAGTTCTTC. V and J are TRBV7-6 and TRBJ2-1; 11 positions agree with TRBD2. With 5 bases clipped from V and 4 bases from J, the junction kept 4 bases outside the gene matches. This CDR3 spans 15 amino acids. CDR1 and CDR2 from the germline V gene are SGHVS and FNYEAQ.

This clonotype was seen many times. CDR3 DNA: TGTGCCAGCAGCTTAGACGGGACTAGCGACTACAATGAGCAGTTCTTC. Protein sequence: CASSLDGTSDYNEQFF. The chain employs TRBV7-2 and TRBJ2-1, with 10 positions matching TRBD2. CDR1 and CDR2 from the germline V gene are SGHTA and FQGNSA. V shed 1 base, J shed 3 bases, and the junction held 3 bases outside the gene matches. The CDR3 loop spans 16 amino acids.

This clonotype was seen repeatedly, ten times or more. The rearrangement joins TRBV19 to TRBJ1-5; TRBD1 is a possible D gene (5 bases). Germline V gives CDR1 LNHDA, CDR2 SQIVND (reference sequence). The ends were cut back, 8 bases at V and 12 bases at J, with 23 bases in the middle. The CDR3 spans 14 residues. CDR3 loop: CASGGGASGEYQHF. CDR3 bases: TGTGCCAGTGGCGGAGGGGCAAGTGGGGAGTACCAGCATTTT. The whole variable domain, remainder taken from reference TRBV19 and TRBJ1-5, is DGGITQSPKYLFRKEGQNVTLSCEQNLNHDAMYWYRQDPGQGLRLIYYSQIVNDFQKGDIAEGYSVSREKKESFPLTVTSAQKNPTAFYLCASGGGASGEYQHFGDGTRLSIL.

This clonotype was seen a handful of times. The chain uses TRBV20-1 and TRBJ2-5; TRBD2 agrees at 10 bases. V lost 3 bases and J lost 2; bases outside the gene matches: 6. Germline CDR1 and CDR2: DFQATT and SNEGSKA (reference sequence). This CDR3 spans 15 amino acids. CDR3 nucleotides: TGCAGTGCTAGGCTAGCGGGAGCTTATCAAGAGACCCAGTACTTC. It encodes CSARLAGAYQETQYF.

This clonotype has ten or more counts. This chain links TRBV2 with TRBJ1-1; 7 bases match TRBD1. Unmatched junction bases numbered 3, after V lost 8 bases and J lost 3 bases. The CDR3 covers 12 residues. The germline gives CDR1 SNHLY, CDR2 FYNNEI. This chain's CDR3 is CASGGQHTEAFF. Here the CDR3 DNA reads TGTGCCAGCGGGGGACAGCACACTGAAGCTTTCTTT.

This clonotype has ten or more counts. The rearrangement uses TRBV28 and TRBJ2-7; D not resolved. CDR3 length equals 13 residues. Trimming shortened V by 1 base and J by 2 bases, and 6 bases separated the two germline ends. Germline V gene lookup returns CDR1 MDHEN and CDR2 SYDVKM. The DNA for the CDR3 is TGTGCCAGCAGTTTATCCTTCCCCTACGAGCAGTACTTC. Translated: CASSLSFPYEQYF.

The gene calls are TRBV5-4 and TRBJ2-1; 10 nucleotides line up with TRBD2. J lost 13 bases, V lost 5 bases, and 6 bases had no gene match. The CDR3 spans 12 residues. Germline V CDR1 and CDR2: SGHNT, YYREEE (reference sequence). As DNA, the CDR3 is TGTGCCAGCAGTCCGCTAGCGGGAGTACAGTTCTTC. Protein: CASSPLAGVQFF.

The V call is TRBV20-1, the J call TRBJ2-5; TRBD2 agrees at 10 bases. V lost 6 bases to trimming and J lost 3 bases; unmatched junction nucleotides: 7. CDR1 and CDR2 (germline): DFQATT, SNEGSKA (reference sequence). The CDR3 runs 14 residues. The CDR3 region is CSAPDLAGEETQYF. As DNA, the CDR3 is TGCAGTGCACCGGACCTAGCGGGAGAAGAGACCCAGTACTTC.

In this sample, this clonotype turned up many times. The rearrangement joins TRBV7-9 to TRBJ2-7, with D tentatively TRBD2 (5 bases). V was cut by 10 bases and J by 3 bases, with 10 bases left in between. Germline V gene lookup returns CDR1 SEHNR and CDR2 FQNEAQ (reference sequence). The CDR3 has 11 amino acids. The DNA of the CDR3 is TGTGCCATTGTACTAGTCTACGAGCAGTACTTC. Translated, it gives CAIVLVYEQYF.

This clonotype occurred a few times. A much larger clone is a single base away; this may be a read error. This chain links TRBV7-9 with TRBJ2-1; 13 bases align to TRBD2. CDR1 is SEHNR, CDR2 FQNEAQ, per germline (reference sequence). This CDR3 spans 17 amino acids. V shed 7 bases and J 6 bases; nucleotides not matched to a gene: 12. The CDR3 nucleotides read TGTGCCAGCAACCATCAACTAGCGGGAGGGTCCGGCAATGAGCAGTTCTTC. Translation: CASNHQLAGGSGNEQFF.

Many counts were recorded for this clonotype. The CDR3 sequence: CASARVREQFGPRSNQPQHF. In DNA form, the CDR3 reads TGTGCCAGCGCCCGGGTGAGGGAACAGTTCGGCCCCCGTAGCAATCAGCCCCAGCATTTT. The V call is TRBV6-1, the J call TRBJ1-5; no definite D call. There are 20 residues in the CDR3. Germline assignment: CDR1 MNHNS and CDR2 SASEGT. Trimming cost V 8 bases and J 0 bases, with 29 bases left between them.

This clonotype was counted ten times or more. The CDR3 region is CASSLASSEPLWTDTQYF. CDR3 nucleotide sequence: TGCGCCAGCAGCTTGGCCTCTAGCGAACCTCTTTGGACAGATACGCAGTATTTT. The J gene is TRBJ2-3, the V gene TRBV5-1; tentative D call: TRBD2 (6 bases). Trimming removed 0 bases at V and 3 bases at J, with 20 bases between. Germline CDR1 and CDR2: SGHRS and YFSETQ. The CDR3 has 18 amino acids.

This clonotype was recorded many times. This chain uses TRBV7-2 with TRBJ2-1; 7 positions agree with TRBD2. CDR1 is SGHTA, CDR2 FQGNSA, per germline. J gave up 7 bases and V 2 bases, and 8 bases lay outside the gene matches. The CDR3 runs 15 residues. The CDR3 nucleotides are TGTGCCAGCAGCTTAAGCGGGGCGGGAAGGAATGAGCAGTTCTTC. This encodes CASSLSGAGRNEQFF.

This clonotype came up many times. The CDR3 DNA is TGTGCCAGCAGTTTGGTGCCCCTAGCGGGAGCCTACAATGAGCAGTTCTTC. As protein: CASSLVPLAGAYNEQFF. This chain connects TRBV27 to TRBJ2-1; 10 nucleotides align to TRBD2. CDR1 and CDR2 (germline): MNHEY, SMNVEV (reference sequence). V lost 3 bases, J lost 2 bases, and 7 bases stayed unmatched. CDR3 size: 17 residues.

This clonotype was seen repeatedly, ten times or more. This chain uses TRBV2 with TRBJ2-1; 8 bases are a match to TRBD2. V was pared by 6 bases and J by 3 bases, with 10 bases of the junction left unmatched. This CDR3 contains 16 residues. In germline, CDR1 is SNHLY, CDR2 FYNNEI. The CDR3 loop reads CASRDLFGRDYNEQFF. The CDR3 DNA sequence: TGTGCCAGCAGGGACCTTTTCGGGAGGGACTACAATGAGCAGTTCTTC.

Points on this clonotype: This may stem from a read error, because a much larger clone lies one nucleotide away. The V gene is TRBV14, the J gene TRBJ1-4; possibly TRBD1 for D (5 bases). The CDR3 is 17 residues long. Germline loops: CDR1 SGHDN, CDR2 FVKESK. The CDR3 DNA reads as TGTGCCAGCAGCCAAGTTCGCTGGGGCAGGGCGAATGAAAAACCGTTTTTT. The encoded protein is CASSQVRWGRANEKPFF. Variable domain in full (rest from reference TRBV14 and TRBJ1-4): EAGVTQFPSHSVIEKGQTVTLRCDPISGHDNLYWYRRVMGKEIKFLLHFVKESKQDESGMPNNRFLAERTGGTYSTLKVQPAELEDSGVYFCASSQVRWGRANEKPFFGSGTQLSVL.

This clonotype was observed many times. The V call is TRBV7-6, the J call TRBJ2-7; D is unresolved. Germline values: CDR1 SGHVS, CDR2 FNYEAQ. This CDR3 contains 16 residues. The V end was cut by 1 base, the J end by 0 bases, with 13 bases between. This CDR3 reads CASSLEPLAGSYEQYF. DNA of the CDR3: TGTGCCAGCAGCTTAGAGCCTTTAGCCGGCTCCTACGAGCAGTACTTC.

This clonotype has at least ten counts. V and J are TRBV7-2 and TRBJ2-7, with 7 positions matching TRBD2. The CDR3 sequence is 15 residues long. Germline-derived CDR1 and CDR2 are SGHTA and FQGNSA. V lost 5 bases to trimming and J lost 0 bases; unmatched junction nucleotides: 7. The CDR3 reads CASSPGGSGSYEQYF. The CDR3 DNA is TGTGCCAGCAGCCCGGGAGGTAGCGGCTCCTACGAGCAGTACTTC. Using reference TRBV7-2 and TRBJ2-7 for the parts outside the CDR3, the full variable domain is GAGVSQSPSNKVTEKGKDVELRCDPISGHTALYWYRQSLGQGLEFLIYFQGNSAPDKSGLPSDRFSAERTGGSVSTLTIQRTQQEDSAVYLCASSPGGSGSYEQYFGPGTRLTVT.

The chain is built from TRBV6-1 and TRBJ2-2; D is possibly TRBD1 (5 bases). Germline CDR1 reads MNHNS; CDR2 reads SASEGT. Trimming removed 8 bases from V and 0 bases from J, with 13 bases in between. There are 15 residues in the CDR3. CDR3 amino acids: CASRAGRANTGELFF. CDR3 sequence (DNA): TGTGCCAGCCGCGCCGGCAGGGCGAACACCGGGGAGCTGTTTTTT.

This clonotype appeared many times. The chain combines TRBV6-2 or TRBV6-3 with TRBJ2-1; D is undetermined. V was shortened by 2 bases and J by 10 bases, with 6 bases between the two germline ends. This CDR3 spans 11 amino acids. CDR1 MNHEY and CDR2 SVGEGT come from the germline V gene. The DNA of the CDR3 is TGTGCCAGCAGTTACGGCGGAGAGCAGTTCTTC. This sequence encodes CASSYGGEQFF.

This clonotype came up many times. V usage is TRBV7-9 and J usage is TRBJ2-3, with TRBD2 matching 7 bases. J lost 6 bases, V lost 4 bases, and 19 bases had no gene match. The CDR3 length is 18 residues. CDR1 and CDR2 from the germline V gene are SEHNR and FQNEAQ (reference sequence). This chain's CDR3 is CASSSPPRLADQVDTQYF. The CDR3 nucleotides read TGTGCCAGCAGCTCACCCCCCAGACTAGCTGACCAAGTGGATACGCAGTATTTT.

This clonotype was recorded at least ten times. The J gene is TRBJ2-1, the V gene TRBV30; a weak D match, TRBD2 (5 bases). The CDR3 consists of 12 residues. V shed 4 bases and J shed 7 bases, with 11 bases lying between them. Looked up from germline, CDR1 is GTSNPN and CDR2 is SVGIG (reference sequence). CDR3 DNA: TGTGCCTGGATCCCGAGGGAGAATGAGCAGTTCTTC. Residues: CAWIPRENEQFF.

The sample holds a few counts of this clonotype. This chain joins TRBV19 and TRBJ2-7; weak D call: TRBD1 (5 bases). This CDR3 comprises 13 residues. Per germline, CDR1 LNHDA and CDR2 SQIVND (reference sequence). Trimming removed 3 bases at V and 0 bases at J, with 6 bases between. CDR3 amino acids: CASSIDSSYEQYF. The CDR3 DNA sequence: TGTGCCAGTAGTATCGACAGCTCCTACGAGCAGTACTTC.